The 24 T cell receptor beta chains below come from one sample, sequenced in a study of shared clonotypes between healthy human individuals. Sequenced by immunoSEQ multiplex PCR; TCRdb stores in-frame clones only, minus some. The sample comprises 500,000 to 550,000 clones, around 96% of which are singletons, and about 0.06% rests with the top ten. Sequenced sample: naive CD4+ T cells sorted from blood. Described subset: CD45RA+ positively selected. These receptors were collected from a woman between 25 and 40 years old in good health.

V usage is TRBV5-1 and J usage is TRBJ1-1; possibly TRBD1 for D (5 bases). Germline V lookup: CDR1 SGHRS, CDR2 YFSETQ. Deletions cut 2 bases from V and 0 bases from J, with 14 bases between. This CDR3 spans 16 amino acids. In DNA form, the CDR3 reads TGCGCCAGCAGCTTACGGGGGTTCACTATGAACACTGAAGCTTTCTTT. The encoded protein is CASSLRGFTMNTEAFF.

V and J are TRBV11-2 and TRBJ2-5; D gene ambiguous. Germline assignment: CDR1 SGHAT and CDR2 FQNNGV. Trimming removed 1 base from V and 1 base from J, with 7 bases in between. This CDR3 has 14 residues. The CDR3 DNA sequence: TGTGCCAGCAGCTTAGTAGTGGGCCAAGAGACCCAGTACTTC. It codes for CASSLVVGQETQYF.

The chain links TRBV5-1 to TRBJ1-2; D uncertain. This CDR3 is 14 amino acids long. The V gene lost 0 bases and the J gene lost 8 bases, with 14 bases spanning the gap. The V gene's germline CDR1 is SGHRS and CDR2 YFSETQ. CDR3 sequence: CASSLVGDDGGYTF. DNA of the CDR3: TGCGCCAGCAGCTTGGTGGGCGACGACGGAGGCTACACCTTC.

The V call is TRBV15, the J call TRBJ2-3; the D call may be TRBD1 or TRBD2 (5 bases each). The V and J ends lost 10 bases and 4 bases respectively, with 15 bases between them. This CDR3 has 13 amino acids. Germline assignment: CDR1 LNHNV and CDR2 YYDKDF (reference sequence). CDR3 DNA: TGTGCCATTGAGGGGTTAGGCTCAGATACGCAGTATTTT. Protein: CAIEGLGSDTQYF.

The rearrangement joins TRBV11-2 to TRBJ2-3; D gene uncertain. This CDR3 contains 16 residues. V was trimmed by 0 bases and J by 1 base, leaving 11 bases between them. The germline gives CDR1 SGHAT, CDR2 FQNNGV. This chain's CDR3 is CASSLDRGGGTDTQYF. In DNA form, the CDR3 reads TGTGCCAGCAGCTTAGATCGAGGTGGGGGCACAGATACGCAGTATTTT.

The chain couples TRBV19 to TRBJ1-4; D is unresolved. This CDR3 has 14 residues. V lost 2 bases, J lost 0 bases, and 4 bases lay in between. Looked up from germline, CDR1 is LNHDA and CDR2 is SQIVND (reference sequence). For the CDR3, the DNA is TGTGCCAGTAGTATAAGTGCAACTAATGAAAAACTGTTTTTT. Translation: CASSISATNEKLFF.

This clone was observed a few times. This chain joins TRBV18 and TRBJ1-5; TRBD1 might be the D (6 bases). From germline, CDR1 is KGHSH and CDR2 LQKENI. The CDR3 runs to 14 residues. Between the trimmed V and J ends, which lost 3 bases and 7 bases, there was a span of 13 bases. CDR3: CASSPYREGQPQHF. For the CDR3, the DNA is TGTGCCAGCTCACCGTACAGGGAAGGGCAGCCCCAGCATTTT.

This chain links TRBV27 with TRBJ2-7; D not certain. There are 15 residues in the CDR3. Trimming left V 4 bases short and J 4 bases short, with 17 bases between. Germline values: CDR1 MNHEY, CDR2 SMNVEV (reference sequence). The CDR3 DNA reads as TGTGCCAGCAGTTCCCGCCACAGTGGGGTGTACGAGCAGTACTTC. This gives the protein CASSSRHSGVYEQYF.

DNA for the CDR3: TGTGCCACCGGACTAGCGGGAGGACCCTACGAGCAGTACTTC. Translated, it gives CATGLAGGPYEQYF. This chain connects TRBV10-3 to TRBJ2-7, with 14 bases fitting TRBD2. CDR1 and CDR2 from the germline V gene are ENHRY and SYGVKD. V was clipped by 10 bases and J by 2 bases; unmatched bases: 4. The CDR3 runs to 14 residues.

CDR3 sequence: CSVFPPAGGGNEQFF. DNA for the CDR3: TGCAGCGTTTTTCCGCCGGCGGGAGGGGGCAATGAGCAGTTCTTC. The chain recombines TRBV29-1 with TRBJ2-1; 9 bases agree with TRBD2. Trimming at V came to 5 bases and at J to 6 bases, leaving 11 bases not matched to a gene. The CDR3 consists of 15 residues. Germline CDR1 is SQVTM and CDR2 is ANQGSEA.

In regard to this clone: The junction does not match germline at one end; this may be a read error. V gene TRBV6-5 combines with J gene TRBJ1-1; 8 bases agree with TRBD1. CDR1 is MNHEY and CDR2 is SVGAGI in the germline V gene. The CDR3 length is 14 residues. The CDR3 here is CASRRDRTNTGAFF. DNA for the CDR3: TGTGCCAGCAGAAGGGACAGGACAAACACTGGAGCTTTCTTT.

The V and J genes are TRBV5-4 and TRBJ2-5; the match to TRBD1 covers 8 bases. The DNA matches TRBJ2-7 better at its end, which makes the J call doubtful. There are 15 residues in the CDR3. Germline lookup yields CDR1 SGHNT and CDR2 YYREEE (reference sequence). Written as DNA, the CDR3 is TGTGCCAGCAGCTGGACAGGGCGAAGCTCCTACGAGCAGTACTTC. Its protein product is CASSWTGRSSYEQYF.

The chain couples TRBV18 to TRBJ1-2; D call uncertain. CDR3 length: 15 amino acids. V was pared by 5 bases and J by 2 bases, with 15 bases between. Germline V lookup: CDR1 KGHSH, CDR2 LQKENI. CDR3 DNA: TGTGCCAGCTCAAGAAGGAGCAACCGGAACTATGGCTACACCTTC. This translates into CASSRRSNRNYGYTF.

The rearrangement links TRBV21-1 to TRBJ2-7; TRBD2, the D gene given by the table, was not confirmed from the DNA. TRBV21-1 is shown as a pseudogene. The CDR3 loop spans 15 amino acids. CDR3 in amino acids: CASSTGTSGSYEQYF. The CDR3 DNA reads TGTGCCAGCAGCACCGGGACTAGCGGATCCTACGAGCAGTACTTC.

This clone was seen once. The chain recombines TRBV18 with TRBJ1-2, with 9 bases lining up with TRBD1. Germline V gene data show CDR1 as KGHSH and CDR2 as LQKENI. Trimming took 3 bases from V and 7 from J; bases not matched to a gene: 9. The length of the CDR3 is 15 residues. The CDR3 is CASSPGQGLALGYTF. The CDR3, as DNA: TGTGCCAGCTCACCGGGACAGGGTCTGGCGCTTGGCTACACCTTC.

The rearrangement uses TRBV6-6 and TRBJ2-6; tentative D call: TRBD2 (5 bases). CDR1 and CDR2 (germline): MNHNY, SVGAGI (reference sequence). With 6 bases removed from V and 2 bases from J, the gap between germline ends came to 11 bases. This CDR3 spans 15 amino acids. CDR3 nucleotides: TGTGCCAGCAGGCAGTCGGAGGCTGGGGCCAACGTCCTGACTTTC. It is translated as CASRQSEAGANVLTF.

This chain joins TRBV10-3 and TRBJ2-7, with D perhaps TRBD1 (6 bases). Germline-derived CDR1 and CDR2 are ENHRY and SYGVKD. V lost 3 bases and J lost 5, with 11 bases in between. The CDR3 spans 13 residues. CDR3 in amino acids: CAISEQGGNEQYF. The CDR3 DNA sequence: TGTGCCATCAGTGAACAGGGCGGCAACGAGCAGTACTTC.

V usage is TRBV5-8 and J usage is TRBJ2-3; 9 nucleotides match TRBD2. The CDR3 is 14 residues long. From germline, CDR1 is SGHTS and CDR2 YDEGEE. V trimming: 4 bases; J trimming: 3 bases; junction bases outside the gene matches: 3. This CDR3 reads CASSPSGITDTQYF. CDR3 nucleotides: TGTGCCAGCAGCCCTAGCGGGATAACAGATACGCAGTATTTT.

Of note for this clone: Other DNA sequences from this sample encode an identical CDR3 as well. The rearrangement joins TRBV28 to TRBJ2-7; 11 nucleotides match TRBD1. The CDR3 loop spans 15 amino acids. V shed 5 bases, J shed 3 bases, and the junction held 6 bases outside the gene matches. CDR1 and CDR2 from the germline V gene are MDHEN and SYDVKM. This CDR3 reads CASSLPGTGGYEQYF. The CDR3 coding sequence is TGTGCCAGCAGTCTACCCGGGACAGGGGGCTACGAGCAGTACTTC.

V is TRBV29-1 and J is TRBJ2-7; D remains ambiguous. The CDR3 contains 14 residues. Germline CDR1 is SQVTM and CDR2 is ANQGSEA. V gave up 0 bases and J gave up 3 bases, with 12 bases separating them. The chain's CDR3 is CSVEDRTGSYEQYF. CDR3 bases: TGCAGCGTTGAAGATCGGACGGGTAGCTACGAGCAGTACTTC.

J is TRBJ2-1 and V is TRBV4-1, with 8 bases aligning to TRBD2. The CDR3 is 19 residues long. The V and J ends lost 3 bases and 3 bases, in that order; junction bases with no gene match: 16. Per germline, CDR1 MGHRA and CDR2 YSYEKL. The CDR3 sequence: CASSHPGGSGRRGYNEQFF. CDR3 nucleotides: TGCGCCAGCAGCCATCCCGGGGGGAGCGGGAGAAGGGGCTACAATGAGCAGTTCTTC.

The chain employs TRBV6-1 and TRBJ1-5; 9 positions agree with TRBD1. The germline V gene encodes CDR1 MNHNS and CDR2 SASEGT. The CDR3 has 15 residues. V lost 7 bases and J lost 7; bases outside the gene matches: 11. The CDR3 DNA is TGTGCCAGCACCCCGGGACAGGGTAGGCTCCAGCCCCAGCATTTT. Residues: CASTPGQGRLQPQHF.

V usage is TRBV19 and J usage is TRBJ2-7; D perhaps matches TRBD1 (6 bases). Germline CDR1 LNHDA, CDR2 SQIVND (reference sequence). V was pared by 4 bases and J by 7 bases, with 11 bases between. This CDR3 spans 12 amino acids. CDR3 sequence reads: CASSTQGWEQYF. In DNA form, the CDR3 reads TGTGCCAGTAGTACACAGGGTTGGGAGCAGTACTTC.

This chain links TRBV28 with TRBJ2-7; TRBD2 matches 7 bases. Trimming removed 4 bases from V and 6 bases from J; junction bases left unmatched: 18. The CDR3 extends over 17 amino acids. Germline V gene data show CDR1 as MDHEN and CDR2 as SYDVKM. CDR3: CASSSASGGSELGEQYF. DNA for the CDR3: TGTGCCAGCAGTTCGGCTTCTGGCGGGAGTGAACTAGGCGAGCAGTACTTC.